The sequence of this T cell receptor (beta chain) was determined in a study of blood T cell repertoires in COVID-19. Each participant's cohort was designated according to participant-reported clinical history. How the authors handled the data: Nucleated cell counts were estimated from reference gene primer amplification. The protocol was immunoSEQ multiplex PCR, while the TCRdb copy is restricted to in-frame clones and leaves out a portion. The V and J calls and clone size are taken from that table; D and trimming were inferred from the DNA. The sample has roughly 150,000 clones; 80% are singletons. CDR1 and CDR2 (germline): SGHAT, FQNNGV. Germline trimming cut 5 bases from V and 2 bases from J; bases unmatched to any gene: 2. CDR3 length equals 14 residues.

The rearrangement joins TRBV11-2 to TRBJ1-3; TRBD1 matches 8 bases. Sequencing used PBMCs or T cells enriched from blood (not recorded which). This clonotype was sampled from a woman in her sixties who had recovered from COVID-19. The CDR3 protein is CASSMTGAGNTIYF. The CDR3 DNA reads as TGTGCCAGCAGCATGACAGGGGCTGGAAACACCATATATTTT.